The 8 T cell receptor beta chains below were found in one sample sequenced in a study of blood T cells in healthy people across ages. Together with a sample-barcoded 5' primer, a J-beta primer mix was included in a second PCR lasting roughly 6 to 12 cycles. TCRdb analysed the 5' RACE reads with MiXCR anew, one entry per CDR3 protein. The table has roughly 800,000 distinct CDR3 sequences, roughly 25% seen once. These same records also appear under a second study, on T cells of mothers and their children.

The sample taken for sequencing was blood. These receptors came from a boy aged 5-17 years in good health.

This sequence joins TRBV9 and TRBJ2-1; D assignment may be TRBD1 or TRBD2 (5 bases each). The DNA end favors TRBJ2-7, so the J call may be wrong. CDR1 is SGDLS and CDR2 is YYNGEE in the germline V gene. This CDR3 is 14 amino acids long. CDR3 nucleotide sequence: TGTGCCAGCAGCATACGGGGCTTGGGGGAGGAGCAGTACTTC. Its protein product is CASSIRGLGEEQYF.

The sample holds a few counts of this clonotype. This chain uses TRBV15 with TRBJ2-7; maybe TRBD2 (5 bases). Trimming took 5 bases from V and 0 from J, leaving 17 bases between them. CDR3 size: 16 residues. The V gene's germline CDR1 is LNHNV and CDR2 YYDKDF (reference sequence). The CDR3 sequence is CATSLNRGPSSYEQYF. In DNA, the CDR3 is TGTGCCACCAGCCTCAATCGGGGTCCCAGCTCCTACGAGCAGTACTTC.

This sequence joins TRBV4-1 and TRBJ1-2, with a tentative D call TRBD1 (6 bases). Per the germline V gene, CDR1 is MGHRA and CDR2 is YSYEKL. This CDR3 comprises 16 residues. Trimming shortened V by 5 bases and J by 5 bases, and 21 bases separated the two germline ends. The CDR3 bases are TGCGCCAGCAGCGAAAGCGAGAGGGGGGGGAATTATGGCTACACCTTC. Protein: CASSESERGGNYGYTF.

CDR3 sequence reads: CASSQIQGYNEQYF. The CDR3 coding sequence is TGCGCCAGCAGCCAGATCCAGGGTTACAACGAGCAGTACTTC. The chain employs TRBV4-1 and TRBJ2-5, with D perhaps matching TRBD1 (5 bases). The J call is in doubt because the DNA end fits TRBJ2-7 better. The CDR3 totals 14 residues. Germline V gene lookup returns CDR1 MGHRA and CDR2 YSYEKL.

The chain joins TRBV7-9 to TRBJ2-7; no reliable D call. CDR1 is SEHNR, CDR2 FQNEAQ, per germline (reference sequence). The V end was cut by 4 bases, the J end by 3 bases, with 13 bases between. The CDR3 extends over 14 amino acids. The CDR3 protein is CASSSQRISYEQYF. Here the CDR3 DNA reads TGTGCCAGCAGCTCCCAGAGGATCAGCTACGAGCAGTACTTC.

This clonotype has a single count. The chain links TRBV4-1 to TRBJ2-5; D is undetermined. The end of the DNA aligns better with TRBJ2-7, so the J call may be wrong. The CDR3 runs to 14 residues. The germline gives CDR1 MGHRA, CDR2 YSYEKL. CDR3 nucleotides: TGCGCCAGCAGCCAAGGGCTTCAGGTCTACGAGCAGTACTTC. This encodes CASSQGLQVYEQYF.

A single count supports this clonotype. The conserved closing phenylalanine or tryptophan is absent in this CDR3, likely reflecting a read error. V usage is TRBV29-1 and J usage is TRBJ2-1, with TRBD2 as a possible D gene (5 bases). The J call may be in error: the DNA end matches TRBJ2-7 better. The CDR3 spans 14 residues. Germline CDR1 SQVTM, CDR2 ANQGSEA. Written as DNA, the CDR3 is TGCAGCGTTGAAGATCGAAGCGGAGGATACGAGCAGTACCTC. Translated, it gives CSVEDRSGGYEQYL.

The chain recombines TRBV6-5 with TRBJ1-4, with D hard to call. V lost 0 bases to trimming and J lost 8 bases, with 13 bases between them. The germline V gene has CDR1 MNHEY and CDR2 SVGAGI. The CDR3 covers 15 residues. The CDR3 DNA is TGTGCCAGCAGTTACTCGAGTGCCCTAGGGGAAAAACTGTTTTTT. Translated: CASSYSSALGEKLFF.